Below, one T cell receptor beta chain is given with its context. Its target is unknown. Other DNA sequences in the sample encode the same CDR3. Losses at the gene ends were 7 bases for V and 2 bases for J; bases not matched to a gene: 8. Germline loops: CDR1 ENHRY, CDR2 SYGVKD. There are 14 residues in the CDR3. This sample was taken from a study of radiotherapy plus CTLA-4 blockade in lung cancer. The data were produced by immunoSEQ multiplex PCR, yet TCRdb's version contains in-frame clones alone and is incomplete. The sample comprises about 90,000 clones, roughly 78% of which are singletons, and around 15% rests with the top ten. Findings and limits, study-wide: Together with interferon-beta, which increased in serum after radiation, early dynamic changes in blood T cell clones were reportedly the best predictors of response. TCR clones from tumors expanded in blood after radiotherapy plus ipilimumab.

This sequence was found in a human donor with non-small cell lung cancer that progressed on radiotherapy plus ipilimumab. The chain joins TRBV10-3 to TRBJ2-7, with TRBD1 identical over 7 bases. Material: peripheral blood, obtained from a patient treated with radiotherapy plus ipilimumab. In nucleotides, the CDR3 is TGTGCCATCAAGCCACAGGGGTCTACCTACGAGCAGTACTTC. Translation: CAIKPQGSTYEQYF.